This T cell receptor beta chain is drawn from a study of blood T cell repertoires in COVID-19. Study at large: Samples taken during acute and convalescent COVID-19 were collected in the United States, Italy and Spain. The analysed material was cDNA or gDNA that came from T cells, B-cell-depleted T cells, or PBMCs.

The authors' processing: Using reference gene primer amplification, nucleated cell counts were estimated. Here immunoSEQ multiplex PCR was the method, and the copy in TCRdb shows in-frame clones only, minus some. V, J and clone size are those of that table, while D and trimming were read from the DNA. The sample has 84,000 or so clones, approximately 80% seen once. In germline, CDR1 is KGHDR, CDR2 SFDVKD. Trimming took 9 bases from V and 10 from J; bases not matched to a gene: 14. The CDR3 sequence is 14 residues long. This sequence originates from a human donor in a cohort sampled during active COVID-19. The chain joins TRBV24-1 to TRBJ2-1, with 7 bases matching TRBD2. The sample was peripheral blood. The DNA of the CDR3 is TGTGCCACCTGGGACTATCCCTCAGTCGGGGAGCAGTTCTTC. It codes for CATWDYPSVGEQFF.